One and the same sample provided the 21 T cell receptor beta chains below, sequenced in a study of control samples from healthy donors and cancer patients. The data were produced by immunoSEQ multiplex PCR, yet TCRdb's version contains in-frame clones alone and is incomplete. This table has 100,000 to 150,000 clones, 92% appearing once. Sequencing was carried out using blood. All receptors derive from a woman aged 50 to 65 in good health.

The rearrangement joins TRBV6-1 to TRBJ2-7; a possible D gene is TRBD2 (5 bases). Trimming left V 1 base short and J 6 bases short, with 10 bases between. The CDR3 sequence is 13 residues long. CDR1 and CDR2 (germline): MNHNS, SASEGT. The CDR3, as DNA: TGTGCCAGCAGTGAAGTGATCCGGGGCGAGCAGTACTTC. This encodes CASSEVIRGEQYF.

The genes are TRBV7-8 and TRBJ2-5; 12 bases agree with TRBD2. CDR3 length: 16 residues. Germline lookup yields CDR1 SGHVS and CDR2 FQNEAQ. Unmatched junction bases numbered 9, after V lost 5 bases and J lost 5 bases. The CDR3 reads CASSPILAGGRETQYF. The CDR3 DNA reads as TGTGCCAGCAGCCCGATACTAGCGGGGGGCCGGGAGACCCAGTACTTC.

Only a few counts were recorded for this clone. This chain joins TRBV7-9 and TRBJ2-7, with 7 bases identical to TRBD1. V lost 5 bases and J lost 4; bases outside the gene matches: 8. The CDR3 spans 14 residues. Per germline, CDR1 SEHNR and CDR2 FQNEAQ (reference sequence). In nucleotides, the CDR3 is TGTGCCAGCAGCGACGACCGGGACAGATACGAGCAGTACTTC. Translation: CASSDDRDRYEQYF.

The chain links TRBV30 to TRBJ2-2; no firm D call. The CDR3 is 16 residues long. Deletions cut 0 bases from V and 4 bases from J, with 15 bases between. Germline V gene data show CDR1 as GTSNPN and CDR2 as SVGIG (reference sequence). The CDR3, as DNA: TGTGCCTGGAGTGTGTTTCTGGGGTCAGGCACCGGGGAGCTGTTTTTT. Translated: CAWSVFLGSGTGELFF.

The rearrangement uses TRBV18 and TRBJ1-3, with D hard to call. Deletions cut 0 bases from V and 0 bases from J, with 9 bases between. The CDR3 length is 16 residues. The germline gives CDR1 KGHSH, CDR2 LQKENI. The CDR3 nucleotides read TGTGCCAGCTCACCACCTGGGGTGAGCTCTGGAAACACCATATATTTT. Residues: CASSPPGVSSGNTIYF.

The CDR3 sequence: CASSLKESYLSYNEQFF. The CDR3 DNA reads TGTGCCAGCAGCCTGAAGGAGTCATACCTCTCCTACAATGAGCAGTTCTTC. The chain carries TRBV7-2 and TRBJ2-1; D not resolved. Germline V gene sequence: CDR1 SGHTA, CDR2 FQGNSA. V lost 5 bases, J lost 0 bases, and 17 bases lay in between. The CDR3 length is 17 residues. Full variable domain (rest looked up from reference TRBV7-2 and TRBJ2-1): GAGVSQSPSNKVTEKGKDVELRCDPISGHTALYWYRQSLGQGLEFLIYFQGNSAPDKSGLPSDRFSAERTGGSVSTLTIQRTQQEDSAVYLCASSLKESYLSYNEQFFGPGTRLTVL.

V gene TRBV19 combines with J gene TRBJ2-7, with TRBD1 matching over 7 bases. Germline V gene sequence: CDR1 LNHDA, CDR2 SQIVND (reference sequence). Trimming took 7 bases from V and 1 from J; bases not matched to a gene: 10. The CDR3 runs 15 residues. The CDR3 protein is CASTFGAGGSYEQYF. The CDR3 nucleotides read TGTGCCAGTACCTTCGGGGCAGGGGGTTCCTACGAGCAGTACTTC.

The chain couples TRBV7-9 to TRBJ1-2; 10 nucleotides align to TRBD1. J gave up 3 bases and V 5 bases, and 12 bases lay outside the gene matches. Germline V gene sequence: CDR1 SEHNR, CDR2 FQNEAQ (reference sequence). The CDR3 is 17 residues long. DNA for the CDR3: TGTGCCAGCAGCCAGAGGGACAGGGGAGATTGGGACTATGGCTACACCTTC. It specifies CASSQRDRGDWDYGYTF.

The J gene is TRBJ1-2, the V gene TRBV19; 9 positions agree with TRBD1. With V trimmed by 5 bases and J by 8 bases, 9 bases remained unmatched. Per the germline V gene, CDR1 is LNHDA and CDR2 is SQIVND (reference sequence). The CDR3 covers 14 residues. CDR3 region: CASSLTLDRGGYTF. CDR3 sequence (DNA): TGTGCCAGTAGTCTAACATTGGACAGGGGCGGCTACACCTTC.

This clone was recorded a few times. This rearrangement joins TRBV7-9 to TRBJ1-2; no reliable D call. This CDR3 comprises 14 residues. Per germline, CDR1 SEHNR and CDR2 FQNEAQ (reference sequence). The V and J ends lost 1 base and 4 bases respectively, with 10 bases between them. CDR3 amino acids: CASSLVGQTYGYTF. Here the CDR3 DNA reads TGTGCCAGCAGCTTAGTTGGGCAAACCTATGGCTACACCTTC.

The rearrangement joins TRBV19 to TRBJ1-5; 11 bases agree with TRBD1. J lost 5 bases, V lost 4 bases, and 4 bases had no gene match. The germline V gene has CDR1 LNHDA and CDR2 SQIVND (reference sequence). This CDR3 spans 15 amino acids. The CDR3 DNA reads TGTGCCAGTAGTACCGGGACAGGGGGATATCAGCCCCAGCATTTT. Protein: CASSTGTGGYQPQHF.

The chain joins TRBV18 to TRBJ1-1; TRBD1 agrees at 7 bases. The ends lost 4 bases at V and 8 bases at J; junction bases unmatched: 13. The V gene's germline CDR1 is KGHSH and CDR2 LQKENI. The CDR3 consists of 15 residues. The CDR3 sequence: CASSRLGGAPQEAFF. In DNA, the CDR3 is TGTGCCAGCTCACGATTAGGGGGCGCTCCCCAAGAAGCTTTCTTT.

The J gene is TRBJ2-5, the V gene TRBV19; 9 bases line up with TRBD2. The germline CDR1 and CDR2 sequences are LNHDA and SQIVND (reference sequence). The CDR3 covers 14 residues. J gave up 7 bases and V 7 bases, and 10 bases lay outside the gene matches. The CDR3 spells CASTAGTSSGTQYF. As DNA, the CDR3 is TGTGCCAGTACCGCCGGGACTAGCTCGGGGACCCAGTACTTC.

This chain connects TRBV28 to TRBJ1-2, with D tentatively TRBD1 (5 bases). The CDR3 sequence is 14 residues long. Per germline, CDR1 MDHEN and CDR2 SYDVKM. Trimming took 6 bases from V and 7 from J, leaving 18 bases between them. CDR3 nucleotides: TGTGCCAGCAGCTCCCAATTGGCAGGGCTTGGCTACACCTTC. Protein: CASSSQLAGLGYTF.

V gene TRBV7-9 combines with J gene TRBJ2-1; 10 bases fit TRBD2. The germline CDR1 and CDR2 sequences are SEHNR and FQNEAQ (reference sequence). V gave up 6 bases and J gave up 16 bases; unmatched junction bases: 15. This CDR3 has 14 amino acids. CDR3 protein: CASRTPSAGGGIFF. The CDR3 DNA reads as TGTGCCAGCAGAACCCCCTCAGCGGGAGGGGGGATCTTCTTC.

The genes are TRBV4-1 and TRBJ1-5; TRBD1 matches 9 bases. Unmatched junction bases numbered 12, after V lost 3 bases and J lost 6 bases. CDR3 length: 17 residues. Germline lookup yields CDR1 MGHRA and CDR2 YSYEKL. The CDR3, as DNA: TGCGCCAGCAGCCACGCCTGGGGACAGGGTTCGGGTCAGCCCCAGCATTTT. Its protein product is CASSHAWGQGSGQPQHF.

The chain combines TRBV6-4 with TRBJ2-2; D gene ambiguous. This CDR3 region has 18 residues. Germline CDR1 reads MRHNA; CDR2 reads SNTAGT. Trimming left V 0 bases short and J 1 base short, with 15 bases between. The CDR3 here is CASSDSTLVGWNTGELFF. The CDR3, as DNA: TGTGCCAGCAGTGACTCCACACTGGTGGGGTGGAACACCGGGGAGCTGTTTTTT.

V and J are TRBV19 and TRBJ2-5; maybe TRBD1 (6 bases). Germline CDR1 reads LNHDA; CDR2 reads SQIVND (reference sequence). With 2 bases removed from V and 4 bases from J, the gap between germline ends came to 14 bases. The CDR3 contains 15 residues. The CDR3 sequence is CASSIKRTGSETQYF. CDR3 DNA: TGTGCCAGTAGTATAAAACGTACAGGGTCAGAGACCCAGTACTTC.

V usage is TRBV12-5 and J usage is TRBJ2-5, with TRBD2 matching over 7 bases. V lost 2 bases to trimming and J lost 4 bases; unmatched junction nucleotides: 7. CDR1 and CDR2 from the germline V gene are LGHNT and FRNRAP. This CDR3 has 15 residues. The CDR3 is CASGLNGLAVETQYF. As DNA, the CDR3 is TGTGCTAGTGGTTTGAACGGGCTAGCGGTAGAGACCCAGTACTTC. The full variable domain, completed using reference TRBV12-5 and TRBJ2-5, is DARVTQTPRHKVTEMGQEVTMRCQPILGHNTVFWYRQTMMQGLELLAYFRNRAPLDDSGMPKDRFSAEMPDATLATLKIQPSEPRDSAVYFCASGLNGLAVETQYFGPGTRLLVL.

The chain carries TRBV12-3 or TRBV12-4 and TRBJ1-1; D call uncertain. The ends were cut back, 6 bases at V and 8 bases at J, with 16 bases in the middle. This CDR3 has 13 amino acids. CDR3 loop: CASRSTYGQEAFF. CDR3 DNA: TGTGCCAGCAGATCTACGTACGGGCAGGAAGCTTTCTTT.

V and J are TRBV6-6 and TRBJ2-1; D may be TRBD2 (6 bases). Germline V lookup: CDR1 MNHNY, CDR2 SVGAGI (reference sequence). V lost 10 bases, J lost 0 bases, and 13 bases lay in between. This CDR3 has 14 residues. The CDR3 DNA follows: TGTGCCACCCGTGGGGGGAGCTCCTACAATGAGCAGTTCTTC. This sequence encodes CATRGGSSYNEQFF.